This T cell receptor (beta chain) was retrieved from a study of blood T cell repertoires in COVID-19. Study-wide context: Samples came from the United States, Italy and Spain, spanning acute and convalescent COVID-19. The analysed material was cDNA or gDNA that came from T cells, B-cell-depleted T cells, or PBMCs.

Per the original methods: Nucleated cell counts were estimated from reference gene primer amplification. Assay used: immunoSEQ multiplex PCR; TCRdb lists only in-frame clones, some missing. The D gene and trimming were derived from the DNA, and the V and J assignments and clone size from that table. The repertoire holds 200,000 to 250,000 clones, with roughly four fifths as singletons. Deletions cut 0 bases from V and 0 bases from J, with 8 bases between. This CDR3 is built from 15 residues. Germline V gene lookup returns CDR1 MGHRA and CDR2 YSYEKL. Only one count was recorded for this clone. Sequenced input: peripheral blood. V is TRBV4-1 and J is TRBJ1-2; no clear D. This clonotype was sampled from a man aged 25-45 years who had recovered from COVID-19. CDR3 sequence: CASSQDPLANYGYTF. The CDR3, as DNA: TGCGCCAGCAGCCAAGATCCCCTCGCTAACTATGGCTACACCTTC.